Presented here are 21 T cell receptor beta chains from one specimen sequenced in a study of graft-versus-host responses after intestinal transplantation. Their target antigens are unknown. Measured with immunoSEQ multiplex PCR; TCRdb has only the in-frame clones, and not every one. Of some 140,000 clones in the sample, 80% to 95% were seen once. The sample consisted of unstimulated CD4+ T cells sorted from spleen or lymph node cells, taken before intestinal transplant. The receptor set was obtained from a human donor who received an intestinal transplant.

The CDR3 DNA sequence: TGTGCCAGCAGTTCGAGCCCAATCTACAATGAGCAGTTCTTC. Translation gives CASSSSPIYNEQFF. V gene TRBV28 combines with J gene TRBJ2-1; D is undetermined. There are 14 residues in the CDR3. Germline V gives CDR1 MDHEN, CDR2 SYDVKM. The ends were cut back, 4 bases at V and 3 bases at J, with 10 bases in the middle.

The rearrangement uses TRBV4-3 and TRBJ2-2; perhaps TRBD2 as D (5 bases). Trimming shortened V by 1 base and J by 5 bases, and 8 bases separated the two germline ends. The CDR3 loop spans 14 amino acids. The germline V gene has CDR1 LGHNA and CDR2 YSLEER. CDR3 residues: CASSQVTGTGELFF. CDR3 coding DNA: TGCGCCAGCAGCCAAGTAACGGGGACCGGGGAGCTGTTTTTT.

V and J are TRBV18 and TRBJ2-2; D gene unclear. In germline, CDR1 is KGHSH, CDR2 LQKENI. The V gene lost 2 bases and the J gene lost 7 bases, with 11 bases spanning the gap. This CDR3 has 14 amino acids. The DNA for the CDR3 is TGTGCCAGCTCACCAGGGCCCTTCTTCGGGGAGCTGTTTTTT. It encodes CASSPGPFFGELFF.

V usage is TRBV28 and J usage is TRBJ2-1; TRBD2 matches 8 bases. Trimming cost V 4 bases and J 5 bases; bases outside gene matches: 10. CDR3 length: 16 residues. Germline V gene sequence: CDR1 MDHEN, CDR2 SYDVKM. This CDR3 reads CASSSLGGLAHNEQFF. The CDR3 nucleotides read TGTGCCAGCAGTTCCCTCGGCGGACTAGCTCACAATGAGCAGTTCTTC.

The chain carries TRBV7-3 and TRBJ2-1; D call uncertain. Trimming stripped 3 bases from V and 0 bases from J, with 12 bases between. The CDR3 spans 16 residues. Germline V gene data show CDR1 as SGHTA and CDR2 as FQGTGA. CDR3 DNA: TGTGCCAGCAGCTTTGATCCGACTGCCTCCTACAATGAGCAGTTCTTC. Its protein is CASSFDPTASYNEQFF. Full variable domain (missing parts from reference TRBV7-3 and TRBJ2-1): GAGVSQTPSNKVTEKGKYVELRCDPISGHTALYWYRQSLGQGPEFLIYFQGTGAADDSGLPNDRFFAVRPEGSVSTLKIQRTERGDSAVYLCASSFDPTASYNEQFFGPGTRLTVL.

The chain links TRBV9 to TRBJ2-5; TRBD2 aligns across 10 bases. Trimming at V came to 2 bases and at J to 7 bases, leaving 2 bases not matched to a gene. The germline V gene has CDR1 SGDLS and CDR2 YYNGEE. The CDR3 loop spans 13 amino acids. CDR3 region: CASSVLAGGTQYF. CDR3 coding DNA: TGTGCCAGCAGCGTGTTAGCGGGAGGGACCCAGTACTTC. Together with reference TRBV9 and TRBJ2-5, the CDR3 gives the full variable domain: DSGVTQTPKHLITATGQRVTLRCSPRSGDLSVYWYQQSLDQGLQFLIQYYNGEERAKGNILERFSAQQFPDLHSELNLSSLELGDSALYFCASSVLAGGTQYFGPGTRLLVL.

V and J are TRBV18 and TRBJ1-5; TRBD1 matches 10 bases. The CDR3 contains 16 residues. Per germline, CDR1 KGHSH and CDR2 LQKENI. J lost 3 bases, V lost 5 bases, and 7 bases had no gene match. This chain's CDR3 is CASSSTGTGVNQPQHF. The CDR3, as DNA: TGTGCCAGCTCATCCACCGGGACAGGGGTCAATCAGCCCCAGCATTTT.

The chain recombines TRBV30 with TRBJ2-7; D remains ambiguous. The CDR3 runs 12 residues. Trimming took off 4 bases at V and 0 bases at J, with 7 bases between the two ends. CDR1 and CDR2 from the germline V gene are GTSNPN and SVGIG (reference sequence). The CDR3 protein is CAWKGVSYEQYF. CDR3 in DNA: TGTGCCTGGAAAGGCGTCTCCTACGAGCAGTACTTC. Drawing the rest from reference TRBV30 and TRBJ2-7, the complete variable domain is SQTIHQWPATLVQPVGSPLSLECTVEGTSNPNLYWYRQAAGRGLQLLFYSVGIGQISSEVPQNLSASRPQDRQFILSSKKLLLSDSGFYLCAWKGVSYEQYFGPGTRLTVT.

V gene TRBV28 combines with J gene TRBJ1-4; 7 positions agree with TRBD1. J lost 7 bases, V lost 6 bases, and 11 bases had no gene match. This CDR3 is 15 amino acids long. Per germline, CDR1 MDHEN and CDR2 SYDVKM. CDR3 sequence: CASSPPGQLIEKLFF. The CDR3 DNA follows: TGTGCCAGCAGCCCCCCGGGACAGTTAATTGAAAAACTGTTTTTT.

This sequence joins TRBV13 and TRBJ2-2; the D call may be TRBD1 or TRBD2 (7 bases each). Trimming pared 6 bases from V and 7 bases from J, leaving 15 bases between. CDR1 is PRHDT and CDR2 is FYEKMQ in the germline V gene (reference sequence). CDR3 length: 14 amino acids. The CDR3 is CASSWQGGIGELFF. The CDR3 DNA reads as TGTGCCAGCAGTTGGCAGGGGGGGATCGGGGAGCTGTTTTTT.

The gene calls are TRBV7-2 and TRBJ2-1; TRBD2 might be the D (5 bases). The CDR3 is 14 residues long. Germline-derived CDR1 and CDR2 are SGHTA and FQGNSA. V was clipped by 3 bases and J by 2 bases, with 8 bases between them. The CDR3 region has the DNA TGTGCCAGCAGCTTTGGGAGCACCTACAATGAGCAGTTCTTC. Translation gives CASSFGSTYNEQFF.

CDR3 in amino acids: CASSPGTATEAFF. CDR3 sequence (DNA): TGTGCCAGCAGTCCGGGGACAGCCACTGAAGCTTTCTTT. The J gene is TRBJ1-1, the V gene TRBV6-5, with 7 bases matching TRBD1. Germline CDR1 MNHEY, CDR2 SVGAGI. Germline trimming cut 5 bases from V and 4 bases from J; bases unmatched to any gene: 4. The CDR3 consists of 13 residues.

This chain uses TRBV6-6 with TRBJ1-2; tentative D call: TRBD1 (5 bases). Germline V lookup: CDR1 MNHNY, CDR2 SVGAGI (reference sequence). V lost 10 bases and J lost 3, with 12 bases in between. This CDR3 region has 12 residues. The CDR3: CATSRGDYGYTF. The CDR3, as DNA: TGTGCCACCTCCCGGGGGGACTATGGCTACACCTTC.

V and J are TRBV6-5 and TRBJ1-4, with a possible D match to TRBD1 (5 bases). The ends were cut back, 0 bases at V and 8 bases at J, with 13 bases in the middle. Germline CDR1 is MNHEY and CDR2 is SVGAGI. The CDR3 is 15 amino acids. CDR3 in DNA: TGTGCCAGCAGTTACTCGACGGGGACGAAGGAAAAACTGTTTTTT. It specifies CASSYSTGTKEKLFF.

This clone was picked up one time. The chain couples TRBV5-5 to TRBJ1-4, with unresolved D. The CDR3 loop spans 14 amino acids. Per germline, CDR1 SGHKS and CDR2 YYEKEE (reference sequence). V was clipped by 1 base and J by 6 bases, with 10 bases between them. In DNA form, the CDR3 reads TGTGCCAGCAGCTTGACATACTTCGATGAAAAACTGTTTTTT. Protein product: CASSLTYFDEKLFF.

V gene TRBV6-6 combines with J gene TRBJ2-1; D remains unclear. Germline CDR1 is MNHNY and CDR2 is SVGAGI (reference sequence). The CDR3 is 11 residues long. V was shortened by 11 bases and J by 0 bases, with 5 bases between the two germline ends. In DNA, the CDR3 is TGTGCCGCCCTCTCCTACAATGAGCAGTTCTTC. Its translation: CAALSYNEQFF.

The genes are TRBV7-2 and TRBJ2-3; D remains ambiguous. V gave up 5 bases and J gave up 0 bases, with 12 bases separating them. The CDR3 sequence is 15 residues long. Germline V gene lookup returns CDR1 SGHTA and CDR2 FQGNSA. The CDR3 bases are TGTGCCAGCAGCCCCCAAGGCACTAGCACAGATACGCAGTATTTT. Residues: CASSPQGTSTDTQYF.

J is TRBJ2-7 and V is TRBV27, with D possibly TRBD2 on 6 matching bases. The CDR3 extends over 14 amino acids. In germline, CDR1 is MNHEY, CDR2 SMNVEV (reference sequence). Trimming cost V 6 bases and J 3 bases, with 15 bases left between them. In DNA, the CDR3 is TGTGCCAGCAGACGGCGGGATGGGTTCTACGAGCAGTACTTC. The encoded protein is CASRRRDGFYEQYF.

CDR3 in DNA: TGTGCCAGCAGTCGCCCGGGACAGGGGGTCTACGAGCAGTACTTC. Amino acid sequence: CASSRPGQGVYEQYF. This chain joins TRBV6-6 and TRBJ2-7; 11 bases match TRBD1. Looked up from germline, CDR1 is MNHNY and CDR2 is SVGAGI (reference sequence). The CDR3 totals 15 residues. V lost 5 bases and J lost 3; bases outside the gene matches: 6.

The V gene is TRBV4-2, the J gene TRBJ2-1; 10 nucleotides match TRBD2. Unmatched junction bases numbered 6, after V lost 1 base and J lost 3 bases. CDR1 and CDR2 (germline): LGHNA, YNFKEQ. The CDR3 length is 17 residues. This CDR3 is CASSQGTSGNLYNEQFF. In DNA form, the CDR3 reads TGTGCCAGCAGCCAAGGCACTAGCGGGAACCTCTACAATGAGCAGTTCTTC.

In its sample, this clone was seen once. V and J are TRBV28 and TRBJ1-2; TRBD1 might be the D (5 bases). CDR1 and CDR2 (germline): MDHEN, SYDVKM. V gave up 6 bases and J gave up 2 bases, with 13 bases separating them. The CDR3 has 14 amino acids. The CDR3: CASRPPGRNYGYTF. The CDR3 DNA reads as TGTGCCAGCAGACCCCCGGGACGGAACTATGGCTACACCTTC.